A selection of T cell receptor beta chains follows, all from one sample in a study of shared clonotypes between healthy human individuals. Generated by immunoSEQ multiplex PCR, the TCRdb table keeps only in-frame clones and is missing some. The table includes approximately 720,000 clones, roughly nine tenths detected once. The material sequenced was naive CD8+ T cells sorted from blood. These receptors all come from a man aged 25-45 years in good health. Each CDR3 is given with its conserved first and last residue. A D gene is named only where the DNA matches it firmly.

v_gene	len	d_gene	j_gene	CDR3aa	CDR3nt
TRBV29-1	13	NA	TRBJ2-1	CSVLRPTYNEQFF	TGCAGCGTCCTTAGGCCGACGTACAATGAGCAGTTCTTC
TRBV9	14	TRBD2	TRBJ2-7	CASSSSGRASEQYF	TGTGCCAGCAGCTCTAGCGGGAGGGCCAGCGAGCAGTACTTC
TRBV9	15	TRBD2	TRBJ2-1	CASSVLAGGANEQFF	TGTGCCAGCAGCGTACTAGCGGGAGGGGCAAATGAGCAGTTCTTC
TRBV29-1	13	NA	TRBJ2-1	CSVEKREYNEQFF	TGCAGCGTTGAAAAAAGGGAGTACAATGAGCAGTTCTTC
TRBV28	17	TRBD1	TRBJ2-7	CASSFAYRGLSIYEQYF	TGTGCCAGCAGTTTCGCTTACAGGGGATTAAGTATCTACGAGCAGTACTTC
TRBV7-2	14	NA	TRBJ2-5	CASTTGAVQEIQYF	TGTGCCAGCACCACGGGGGCGGTCCAAGAGATCCAGTACTTC
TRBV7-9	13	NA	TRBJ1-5	CASSSGPNQPQHF	TGTGCCAGCAGCTCAGGGCCCAATCAGCCCCAGCATTTT
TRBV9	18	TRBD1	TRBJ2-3	CASSVAPGQGRDTDTQYF	TGTGCCAGCAGCGTAGCCCCAGGACAGGGTAGGGACACAGATACGCAGTATTTT
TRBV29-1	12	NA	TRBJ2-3	CRVSGKPDTQYF	TGCAGAGTAAGCGGAAAACCAGATACGCAGTATTTT
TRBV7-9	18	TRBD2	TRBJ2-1	CASSFTSGMLASYNEQFF	TGTGCCAGCAGCTTCACTAGCGGGATGCTTGCTTCCTACAATGAGCAGTTCTTC
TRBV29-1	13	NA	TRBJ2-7	CSVEREVPYEQYF	TGCAGCGTTGAACGAGAGGTCCCCTACGAGCAGTACTTC
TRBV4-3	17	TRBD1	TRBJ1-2	CASSQYRDRGFLGGYTF	TGCGCCAGCAGCCAATACCGGGACAGGGGGTTTCTCGGAGGCTACACCTTC
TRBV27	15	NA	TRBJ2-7	CASSLSGAGTYEQYF	TGTGCCAGCAGTTTATCGGGAGCTGGTACCTACGAGCAGTACTTC
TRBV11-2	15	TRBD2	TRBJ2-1	CASSQSGGRVYEQFF	TGTGCCAGCAGCCAGAGTGGCGGGAGGGTCTATGAGCAGTTCTTC
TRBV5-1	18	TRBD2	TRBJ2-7	CASSLAQSGRAWGYEQYF	TGCGCCAGCAGCTTGGCCCAAAGCGGGAGGGCCTGGGGTTACGAGCAGTACTTC
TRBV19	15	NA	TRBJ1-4	CASSSLDRAAEKLFF	TGTGCCAGTAGTTCCCTGGACCGGGCGGCGGAAAAACTGTTTTTT
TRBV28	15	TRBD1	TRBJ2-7	CASSARGTGVHEQYF	TGTGCCAGCAGTGCCCGGGGGACAGGGGTCCACGAGCAGTACTTC
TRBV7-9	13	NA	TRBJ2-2	CAGRQVPTGELFF	TGTGCCGGTAGACAGGTTCCCACCGGGGAGCTGTTTTTT